This T cell receptor beta chain was sequenced for a study of T cells after yellow fever vaccination. Study observations and caveats: Clonotypes appearing in both CD4 and CD8 compartments existed, and their share was small. Boosting was followed by the reappearance of most primary-vaccination clones (roughly 95% CD4, 85% to 90% CD8).

This clonotype has a handful of counts. The target antigen is unknown. Mismatch with germline at one junction end may stem from a read error. Synthesis of TCR cDNA relied on 5'RACE template switching, which attached a universal primer site and UMIs. TCRdb ran MiXCR on the 5' RACE reads and lists one entry per CDR3 protein. The table has over 200,000 distinct CDR3 sequences, roughly 6.8% seen once. The CDR3 runs 15 residues. Per germline, CDR1 ENHRY and CDR2 SYGVKD. This material consisted of CD4+ T cells sorted from PBMCs, taken on the day of the yellow fever booster vaccination. The rearrangement links TRBV10-3 to TRBJ2-7; 8 nucleotides agree with TRBD1. The sequence derives from a man aged 30 to 45 who received the YFV17D yellow fever vaccine. DNA of the CDR3: TGTGCCATCAGTGAGAGGGACAGGTTATCCTACGAGCAATACTTC. Translating it yields CAISERDRLSYEQYF.